These 30 T cell receptor beta chains were sequenced from one sample in a study of human T cells and chemical hapten exposure. The time point was: pre-sensitization, week 0. This sample's treatment: therapeutic diphenylcyclopropenone sensitization with weekly scalp DPC. Each CDR3 protein is one row after TCRdb ran MiXCR on the RACE reads. The sample carries fewer than 300,000 distinct CDR3 sequences, about 7.7% recorded once. The source was whole blood, collected in connection with sensitization to the hapten diphenylcyclopropenone (DPC). The receptors were sampled from a young man with alopecia areata. Some clones in this sample may be carry-over from other donors' samples.

Comments on this clonotype: Given the absence of the conserved phenylalanine or tryptophan at the CDR3 end, a read error is likely. Here the CDR3 reads CASSLAWGTEAFL. DNA of the CDR3: TGTGCCAGCAGCTTAGCTTGGGGTACTGAAGCTTTCCTT. This chain links TRBV7-9 with TRBJ1-1; D remains ambiguous. Germline V lookup: CDR1 SEHNR, CDR2 FQNEAQ (reference sequence). This CDR3 spans 13 amino acids. Trimming removed 0 bases at V and 5 bases at J, with 7 bases between.

This chain joins TRBV4-2 and TRBJ2-3; 11 positions match TRBD2. Trimming cost V 3 bases and J 1 base; bases outside gene matches: 3. The CDR3 consists of 16 residues. CDR1 and CDR2 from the germline V gene are LGHNA and YNFKEQ. CDR3 bases: TGTGCCAGCAGCCAGTCGGGACTAGCGGGCACAGATACGCAGTATTTT. As protein: CASSQSGLAGTDTQYF.

The chain carries TRBV12-3 or TRBV12-4 and TRBJ1-1; D remains unclear. V lost 4 bases and J 0 bases, leaving 15 bases between the germline ends. This CDR3 contains 16 residues. The CDR3 reads CASSSLNRLMNTEAFF. The CDR3 DNA sequence: TGTGCCAGCAGTTCGTTAAACCGGCTAATGAACACTGAAGCTTTCTTT.

This sequence joins TRBV7-2 and TRBJ2-7; 7 bases match TRBD1. V shed 1 base and J 2 bases; nucleotides not matched to a gene: 8. The germline CDR1 and CDR2 sequences are SGHTA and FQGNSA. This CDR3 region has 16 residues. The CDR3 DNA follows: TGTGCCAGCAGCTTAGAGGGACAGTTTGGAGCCTACGAGCAGTACTTC. It is translated as CASSLEGQFGAYEQYF.

This clonotype was detected a few times. The genes are TRBV7-9 and TRBJ1-1, with TRBD1 matching over 11 bases. This CDR3 comprises 15 residues. Trimming took 4 bases from V and 4 from J; bases not matched to a gene: 5. Germline values: CDR1 SEHNR, CDR2 FQNEAQ (reference sequence). The CDR3 sequence: CASSSWDRGGTEAFF. In DNA, the CDR3 is TGTGCCAGCAGCTCGTGGGACAGGGGGGGCACTGAAGCTTTCTTT.

Here the CDR3 DNA reads TGTGCCAGCAGCTTATGGGACAGCAATCAGCCCCAGCATTTT. Translation: CASSLWDSNQPQHF. The chain couples TRBV7-9 to TRBJ1-5; tentatively, D is TRBD1 (5 bases). Trimming removed 2 bases from V and 1 base from J, with 6 bases in between. The CDR3 has 14 residues. Germline CDR1 and CDR2: SEHNR and FQNEAQ (reference sequence). Using reference TRBV7-9 and TRBJ1-5 for the parts outside the CDR3, the full variable domain is DTGVSQNPRHKITKRGQNVTFRCDPISEHNRLYWYRQTLGQGPEFLTYFQNEAQLEKSRLLSDRFSAERPKGSFSTLEIQRTEQGDSAMYLCASSLWDSNQPQHFGDGTRLSIL.

This clonotype was seen a few times. V gene TRBV6-6 combines with J gene TRBJ1-2; D not certain. Germline V lookup: CDR1 MNHNY, CDR2 SVGAGI (reference sequence). This CDR3 has 14 residues. Trimming pared 0 bases from V and 5 bases from J, leaving 10 bases between. The CDR3 spells CASSYSGEGYGYTF. DNA for the CDR3: TGTGCCAGCAGTTACTCCGGGGAGGGTTATGGCTACACCTTC.

The J gene is TRBJ2-3, the V gene TRBV7-9; D may correspond to TRBD1 or TRBD2 (5 bases each). The V gene lost 3 bases and the J gene lost 0 bases, with 10 bases spanning the gap. The CDR3 totals 15 residues. Germline CDR1 reads SEHNR; CDR2 reads FQNEAQ (reference sequence). The CDR3 spells CASSFYRDSTDTQYF. CDR3 nucleotide sequence: TGTGCCAGCAGCTTCTACCGGGACAGCACAGATACGCAGTATTTT.

The chain carries TRBV29-1 and TRBJ1-2; no definite D call. Trimming took 1 base from V and 6 from J, leaving 9 bases between them. The length of the CDR3 is 12 residues. Germline V CDR1 and CDR2: SQVTM, ANQGSEA. The CDR3 loop reads CSVEVAQDGYTF. The DNA of the CDR3 is TGCAGCGTTGAAGTAGCCCAGGATGGCTACACCTTC.

There are a few counts of this clonotype. The gene calls are TRBV15 and TRBJ1-3; maybe TRBD1 (6 bases). V was clipped by 3 bases and J by 2 bases, with 11 bases between them. CDR3 length equals 15 residues. The germline V gene encodes CDR1 LNHNV and CDR2 YYDKDF (reference sequence). The CDR3 sequence is CATSSLQGTGNTIYF. CDR3 DNA: TGTGCCACCAGCAGCCTACAGGGTACTGGAAACACCATATATTTT.

This clonotype was counted between two and nine times. The gene calls are TRBV6-2 or TRBV6-3 and TRBJ2-7; D may be TRBD1 (6 bases). Germline lookup yields CDR1 MNHEY and CDR2 SVGEGT. V lost 5 bases and J lost 2, with 7 bases in between. The CDR3 extends over 12 amino acids. CDR3 DNA: TGTGCCAGCAGTAACAGGGCCTACGAGCAGTACTTC. It codes for CASSNRAYEQYF.

The chain links TRBV4-1 to TRBJ2-3; 9 bases line up with TRBD2. CDR1 and CDR2 from the germline V gene are MGHRA and YSYEKL. The CDR3 loop spans 15 amino acids. Losses at the gene ends were 0 bases for V and 10 bases for J; bases not matched to a gene: 8. CDR3 in DNA: TGCGCCAGCAGCCAAGATCGGGCTAGCGGGGCCCCGCAGTATTTT. Encoded protein: CASSQDRASGAPQYF.

This clonotype was observed a few times. The V gene is TRBV20-1, the J gene TRBJ1-1; 11 positions agree with TRBD1. Germline assignment: CDR1 DFQATT and CDR2 SNEGSKA (reference sequence). The CDR3 is 14 residues long. V lost 2 bases, J lost 6 bases, and 5 bases stayed unmatched. The CDR3 loop is CSARPPGQGAEAFF. The DNA of the CDR3 is TGCAGTGCTAGACCTCCGGGACAGGGGGCTGAAGCTTTCTTT.

The chain uses TRBV12-3 or TRBV12-4 and TRBJ1-1, with D unresolved. The length of the CDR3 is 15 residues. V lost 3 bases and J 0 bases, leaving 11 bases between the germline ends. The CDR3 DNA sequence: TGTGCCAGCAGTTTTGCAGGACTTTTGAACACTGAAGCTTTCTTT. Translating it yields CASSFAGLLNTEAFF.

This chain connects TRBV12-3 or TRBV12-4 to TRBJ1-2; 9 bases map to TRBD1. CDR3 length: 14 amino acids. After removal of 6 bases from V and 6 bases from J, the junction contained 8 bases not matched to a gene. CDR3: CASRGGQGADGYTF. The CDR3 DNA reads as TGTGCCAGCAGAGGGGGACAGGGTGCAGATGGCTACACCTTC.

The rearrangement links TRBV5-1 to TRBJ2-7; D uncertain. With 5 bases removed from V and 2 bases from J, the gap between germline ends came to 8 bases. The CDR3 is made up of 12 amino acids. Germline V gene lookup returns CDR1 SGHRS and CDR2 YFSETQ. The CDR3 is CASSGQTYEQYF. DNA for the CDR3: TGCGCCAGCAGTGGGCAGACCTACGAGCAGTACTTC. Variable domain in full (rest from reference TRBV5-1 and TRBJ2-7): KAGVTQTPRYLIKTRGQQVTLSCSPISGHRSVSWYQQTPGQGLQFLFEYFSETQRNKGNFPGRFSGRQFSNSRSEMNVSTLELGDSALYLCASSGQTYEQYFGPGTRLTVT.

The rearrangement joins TRBV2 to TRBJ1-5; D possibly corresponds to TRBD1 (5 bases). The CDR3 is 15 residues long. The V end was cut by 6 bases, the J end by 4 bases, with 16 bases between. Germline CDR1 reads SNHLY; CDR2 reads FYNNEI. As DNA, the CDR3 is TGTGCCAGCAGAGGAGGACGGGGGGTGAATCAGCCCCAGCATTTT. It yields the protein CASRGGRGVNQPQHF.

V and J are TRBV21-1 and TRBJ1-2. TRBV21-1 has pseudogene status. The CDR3 is made up of 14 amino acids. The CDR3: CASSKGVLEDGYTF. The CDR3 DNA sequence: TGTGCCAGCAGCAAAGGTGTTTTAGAAGATGGCTACACCTTC.

The V gene is TRBV29-1, the J gene TRBJ1-2; 7 positions agree with TRBD1. Germline V gives CDR1 SQVTM, CDR2 ANQGSEA. Germline trimming cut 6 bases from V and 5 bases from J; bases unmatched to any gene: 15. The CDR3 contains 15 residues. CDR3 amino acids: CSVEGGQRKGYGYTF. The CDR3 coding sequence is TGCAGCGTGGAGGGGGGACAGCGCAAAGGGTATGGCTACACCTTC.

The chain is built from TRBV5-1 and TRBJ1-1, with D unresolved. CDR1 and CDR2 (germline): SGHRS, YFSETQ. V lost 3 bases to trimming and J lost 0 bases, with 9 bases between them. The CDR3 loop spans 14 amino acids. The CDR3 region is CASSSDGMNTEAFF. The CDR3, as DNA: TGCGCCAGCAGCTCTGACGGGATGAACACTGAAGCTTTCTTT.

V gene TRBV7-9 combines with J gene TRBJ1-5, with 9 bases that match TRBD1. There are 18 residues in the CDR3. Germline V gene sequence: CDR1 SEHNR, CDR2 FQNEAQ (reference sequence). The V segment lost 6 bases and the J segment 2 bases; nucleotides outside the gene matches: 14. For the CDR3, the DNA is TGTGCCAGCAGGACTCCGGGACAGGGAAGGCCGGGCAATCAGCCCCAGCATTTT. The encoded protein is CASRTPGQGRPGNQPQHF.

In its sample, this clonotype was seen many times. The J gene is TRBJ1-2, the V gene TRBV2; D unclear. Germline-derived CDR1 and CDR2 are SNHLY and FYNNEI. Between the trimmed V and J ends, which lost 6 bases and 4 bases, there was a span of 12 bases. This CDR3 has 13 residues. DNA for the CDR3: TGTGCCAGCAGGGTTGGGTCTCCCTATGGCTACACCTTC. This codes for CASRVGSPYGYTF.

This clonotype was observed a few times. The junction differs from germline at one of its ends, possibly a read error. The chain carries TRBV7-9 and TRBJ1-2; D is undetermined. This CDR3 is 13 amino acids long. Germline V gene lookup returns CDR1 SEHNR and CDR2 FQNEAQ (reference sequence). CDR3 region: CASSQDPHSLTIF. In nucleotides, the CDR3 is TGTGCCAGCAGCCAGGACCCCCATAGCCTGACCATCTTC.

The V gene is TRBV3-1, the J gene TRBJ1-1; D is ambiguous. Germline V gene lookup returns CDR1 LGHDT and CDR2 YNNKEL (reference sequence). CDR3 length: 16 amino acids. Trimming shortened V by 2 bases and J by 1 base, and 14 bases separated the two germline ends. The CDR3: CASSQLLDGTNTEAFF. Written as DNA, the CDR3 is TGTGCCAGCAGCCAATTACTTGACGGCACGAACACTGAAGCTTTCTTT.

This clonotype was seen more than once but under ten times. The rearrangement joins TRBV4-1 to TRBJ2-4; 10 bases are a match to TRBD1. The CDR3 spans 17 residues. From germline, CDR1 is MGHRA and CDR2 YSYEKL. Trimming cost V 2 bases and J 3 bases; bases outside gene matches: 7. CDR3 DNA: TGCGCCAGCAGCCAACCAACCGGGACAGGGGTCAAAAACATTCAGTACTTC. Translated: CASSQPTGTGVKNIQYF.

There are a few counts of this clonotype. The chain joins TRBV4-3 to TRBJ1-2, with unresolved D. Germline V gives CDR1 LGHNA, CDR2 YSLEER. Trimming removed 0 bases at V and 8 bases at J, with 10 bases between. The CDR3 loop spans 13 amino acids. As DNA, the CDR3 is TGCGCCAGCAGCCAAGATTTCCATGGCGGCTACACCTTC. It yields the protein CASSQDFHGGYTF.

This clonotype was detected many times. The chain employs TRBV3-1 and TRBJ1-1; possibly TRBD1 for D (5 bases). This CDR3 region has 13 residues. Looked up from germline, CDR1 is LGHDT and CDR2 is YNNKEL (reference sequence). V lost 11 bases, J lost 0 bases, and 13 bases lay in between. The CDR3 DNA reads TGTGCCTCCTCGGGGGTTTTGAACACTGAAGCTTTCTTT. Translating gives CASSGVLNTEAFF.

The table lists this clonotype with a few counts. The V call is TRBV4-2, the J call TRBJ1-1, with 7 nucleotides matching TRBD1. The germline V gene encodes CDR1 LGHNA and CDR2 YNFKEQ. CDR3 length: 16 residues. V gave up 0 bases and J gave up 11 bases; unmatched junction bases: 15. The CDR3 DNA is TGTGCCAGCAGCCAAGAATCGACAGGGCACGCGACGGGGGCTTTCTTT. It yields the protein CASSQESTGHATGAFF.

This chain joins TRBV5-1 and TRBJ2-7; the match to TRBD2 covers 7 bases. After removal of 1 base from V and 2 bases from J, the junction contained 3 bases not matched to a gene. The CDR3 consists of 14 residues. Germline V gene lookup returns CDR1 SGHRS and CDR2 YFSETQ. The CDR3 region has the DNA TGCGCCAGCAGCTTGAGCGGGGCCGCCTACGAGCAGTACTTC. It translates to CASSLSGAAYEQYF.

There are many counts of this clonotype. V usage is TRBV4-1 and J usage is TRBJ1-5, with TRBD1 matching 7 bases. Germline CDR1 and CDR2: MGHRA and YSYEKL. The V gene end was trimmed by 2 bases and the J gene end by 6 bases; junction bases not matched to a gene: 7. CDR3 length equals 15 residues. The CDR3 sequence: CASSQFTGAGQPQHF. The CDR3 coding sequence is TGCGCCAGCAGCCAATTTACAGGGGCCGGTCAGCCCCAGCATTTT.